The 24 T cell receptor beta chains presented below share a single source sample, sequenced in a study of blood T cells in healthy people across ages. PCR was performed a second time for roughly 7 to 12 cycles using a sample-barcoded 5' primer and a J-beta primer mix. TCRdb reprocessed the 5' RACE reads with MiXCR, giving one entry per CDR3 protein. The sample holds approximately 780,000 distinct CDR3 sequences, roughly 26% seen once. These data were likewise used in another study, on T cells of mothers and their children.

Material: blood. These TCRs come from a boy younger than 18 in good health.

There are a few counts of this clonotype. The rearrangement joins TRBV29-1 to TRBJ2-4; D ambiguous. The CDR3 runs to 11 residues. V shed 7 bases and J shed 6 bases, with 10 bases lying between them. Looked up from germline, CDR1 is SQVTM and CDR2 is ANQGSEA. CDR3 sequence (DNA): TGCAGCGCAGGACGGTCAAACATTCAGTACTTC. The encoded protein is CSAGRSNIQYF.

V and J are TRBV28 and TRBJ1-6; TRBD1 matches at 7 bases. CDR1 and CDR2 from the germline V gene are MDHEN and SYDVKM. V shed 6 bases, J shed 17 bases, and the junction held 13 bases outside the gene matches. This CDR3 comprises 13 residues. This chain's CDR3 is CASRTRQGFLIHF. The CDR3, as DNA: TGTGCCAGCAGGACACGACAGGGCTTTCTCATCCACTTT.

In this sample, this clonotype turned up a few times. The chain is built from TRBV4-2 and TRBJ2-3; D call uncertain. V lost 4 bases and J 2 bases, leaving 13 bases between the germline ends. The CDR3 spans 15 residues. Germline-derived CDR1 and CDR2 are LGHNA and YNFKEQ. The CDR3 DNA follows: TGTGCCAGCAGCCGAGCACGGCGGACCACAGATACGCAGTATTTT. Protein sequence: CASSRARRTTDTQYF.

The V call is TRBV29-1, the J call TRBJ1-4, with a possible D match to TRBD1 (5 bases). The CDR3 runs 16 residues. Germline CDR1 reads SQVTM; CDR2 reads ANQGSEA. Between the trimmed V and J ends, which lost 1 base and 8 bases, there was a span of 20 bases. The CDR3 DNA reads as TGCAGCGTTGAAGGGACAACCGGAGGAAGAATCGAAAAACTGTTTTTT. Encoded protein: CSVEGTTGGRIEKLFF.

This chain joins TRBV5-1 and TRBJ2-5; maybe TRBD1 (5 bases). Trimming left V 0 bases short and J 1 base short, with 16 bases between. Germline V CDR1 and CDR2: SGHRS, YFSETQ. The length of the CDR3 is 17 residues. The CDR3 DNA reads TGCGCCAGCAGCTTGGCCCTCCGTACAGGCAGCCAAGAGACCCAGTACTTC. The encoded protein is CASSLALRTGSQETQYF.

The chain links TRBV20-1 to TRBJ1-2, with D unclear. V was pared by 3 bases and J by 7 bases, with 12 bases between. The CDR3 is made up of 12 amino acids. The germline V gene has CDR1 DFQATT and CDR2 SNEGSKA (reference sequence). CDR3 sequence reads: CSASAESPGYTF. In DNA form, the CDR3 reads TGCAGTGCTAGTGCAGAGTCTCCTGGCTACACCTTC.

This sequence joins TRBV28 and TRBJ2-2, with D possibly matching TRBD1 (7 bases). The length of the CDR3 is 13 residues. Looked up from germline, CDR1 is MDHEN and CDR2 is SYDVKM. Trimming pared 7 bases from V and 5 bases from J, leaving 11 bases between. DNA of the CDR3: TGTGCCAGCAATCAGGGGGGAACCGGGGAGCTGTTTTTT. It encodes CASNQGGTGELFF.

This clonotype occurred a few times. This chain links TRBV7-9 with TRBJ2-5, with 12 positions matching TRBD2. This CDR3 has 17 residues. Germline CDR1 is SEHNR and CDR2 is FQNEAQ (reference sequence). V trimming: 5 bases; J trimming: 1 base; junction bases outside the gene matches: 8. For the CDR3, the DNA is TGTGCCAGCAGCACCGGACTAGCGGGGTACCCCCAAGAGACCCAGTACTTC. Protein product: CASSTGLAGYPQETQYF.

The chain has TRBV7-9 and TRBJ2-1; 7 bases line up with TRBD1. The CDR3 consists of 18 residues. V gave up 5 bases and J gave up 4 bases; unmatched junction bases: 17. Germline CDR1 reads SEHNR; CDR2 reads FQNEAQ (reference sequence). CDR3 sequence: CASSVGPRQGPRYNEQFF. For the CDR3, the DNA is TGTGCCAGCAGCGTGGGCCCACGACAGGGCCCCCGATACAATGAGCAGTTCTTC.

This clonotype showed up just a few times. CDR3 region: CASSPRDRGPTGANVLTF. For the CDR3, the DNA is TGCGCCAGCAGCCCACGGGACAGGGGTCCCACTGGGGCCAACGTCCTGACTTTC. V and J are TRBV5-1 and TRBJ2-6, with 10 bases that match TRBD1. J lost 2 bases, V lost 4 bases, and 9 bases had no gene match. Germline V lookup: CDR1 SGHRS, CDR2 YFSETQ. The CDR3 totals 18 residues.

Turning to this clonotype: The germline gene is not matched at one end of the junction; a read error may be the cause. The V call is TRBV7-3, the J call TRBJ2-7; D uncertain. Germline V CDR1 and CDR2: SGHTA, FQGTGA. The CDR3 runs 13 residues. In DNA, the CDR3 is TGTGCCAGCAGCTTAAACCCCACCTACGAGCAGCACTTC. Its translation is CASSLNPTYEQHF.

The genes are TRBV5-1 and TRBJ1-1; 7 bases map to TRBD1. V trimming: 6 bases; J trimming: 0 bases; junction bases outside the gene matches: 11. CDR3 length: 16 residues. From germline, CDR1 is SGHRS and CDR2 YFSETQ. The DNA for the CDR3 is TGCGCCAGCAACACTGGTGAGGGGGCGATGAACACTGAAGCTTTCTTT. It yields the protein CASNTGEGAMNTEAFF. Full variable domain (rest looked up from reference TRBV5-1 and TRBJ1-1): KAGVTQTPRYLIKTRGQQVTLSCSPISGHRSVSWYQQTPGQGLQFLFEYFSETQRNKGNFPGRFSGRQFSNSRSEMNVSTLELGDSALYLCASNTGEGAMNTEAFFGQGTRLTVV.

The chain carries TRBV11-3 and TRBJ1-1, with a tentative D call TRBD1 (5 bases). Looked up from germline, CDR1 is SGHNT and CDR2 is YENEEA. CDR3 length: 17 residues. Trimming stripped 1 base from V and 1 base from J, with 16 bases between. Here the CDR3 reads CASSLGGSGRANTEAFF. Here the CDR3 DNA reads TGTGCCAGCAGCTTAGGCGGCTCGGGCAGGGCGAACACTGAAGCTTTCTTT. The full variable domain, rest sourced from reference TRBV11-3 and TRBJ1-1, is EAGVVQSPRYKIIEKKQPVAFWCNPISGHNTLYWYLQNLGQGPELLIRYENEEAVDDSQLPKDRFSAERLKGVDSTLKIQPAELGDSAVYLCASSLGGSGRANTEAFFGQGTRLTVV.

This chain links TRBV20-1 with TRBJ1-3; D not certain. This CDR3 contains 14 residues. Germline V CDR1 and CDR2: DFQATT, SNEGSKA (reference sequence). Trimming stripped 3 bases from V and 0 bases from J, with 9 bases between. The CDR3: CSASSRNSGNTIYF. The DNA for the CDR3 is TGCAGTGCTAGCTCACGGAACTCTGGAAACACCATATATTTT.

The J gene is TRBJ2-4, the V gene TRBV5-4; D may correspond to TRBD1 or TRBD2 (5 bases each). Trimming removed 2 bases from V and 9 bases from J, with 15 bases in between. The CDR3 runs 14 residues. Germline lookup yields CDR1 SGHNT and CDR2 YYREEE (reference sequence). The CDR3 loop reads CASSLDGAFGIQYF. Written as DNA, the CDR3 is TGTGCCAGCAGCTTAGACGGGGCCTTCGGCATTCAGTACTTC.

This clonotype has just a few counts. The J gene is TRBJ1-5, the V gene TRBV7-6, with D uncertain. The germline V gene encodes CDR1 SGHVS and CDR2 FNYEAQ. The CDR3 loop spans 14 amino acids. The V end was cut by 5 bases, the J end by 6 bases, with 14 bases between. The CDR3: CASSPGEGSQPQHF. The CDR3, as DNA: TGTGCCAGCAGCCCTGGGGAGGGCAGTCAGCCCCAGCATTTT.

The chain joins TRBV4-1 to TRBJ1-6, with 9 bases matching TRBD1. V was pared by 4 bases and J by 7 bases, with 8 bases of the junction left unmatched. The CDR3 is made up of 16 amino acids. Germline V gene sequence: CDR1 MGHRA, CDR2 YSYEKL. The DNA of the CDR3 is TGCGCCAGCAGCCGCCATCCCGGGACAGGGAATTCACCCCTCCACTTT. Translating gives CASSRHPGTGNSPLHF.

A few counts support this clonotype. V gene TRBV29-1 combines with J gene TRBJ2-5; 8 nucleotides agree with TRBD2. The DNA end lines up better with TRBJ2-1; the J call may be wrong. Germline loops: CDR1 SQVTM, CDR2 ANQGSEA. The length of the CDR3 is 13 residues. Written as DNA, the CDR3 is TGCAGCGTTGGAGGACTAGCAAAGGATGAGCAGTTCTTC. As protein: CSVGGLAKDEQFF.

In its sample, this clonotype was seen a few times. J is TRBJ2-7 and V is TRBV11-2, with D perhaps matching TRBD1 or TRBD2 (5 bases each). Germline CDR1 reads SGHAT; CDR2 reads FQNNGV. Trimming took off 5 bases at V and 0 bases at J, with 17 bases between the two ends. CDR3 length: 16 amino acids. The CDR3 here is CASSAHGTVSSYEQYF. The CDR3 nucleotides read TGTGCCAGCAGCGCCCACGGGACGGTGAGCTCCTACGAGCAGTACTTC.

In nucleotides, the CDR3 is TGTGCTAGTGGTTTGGTACGGGAACGGCCCCAAGAGACCCAGTACTTC. This sequence encodes CASGLVRERPQETQYF. The chain links TRBV12-5 to TRBJ2-5, with a weak D call TRBD2 (5 bases). CDR3 size: 16 residues. Germline V gives CDR1 LGHNT, CDR2 FRNRAP. V was trimmed by 0 bases and J by 1 base, leaving 12 bases between them. Filled out from reference TRBV12-5 and TRBJ2-5, the complete variable domain reads DARVTQTPRHKVTEMGQEVTMRCQPILGHNTVFWYRQTMMQGLELLAYFRNRAPLDDSGMPKDRFSAEMPDATLATLKIQPSEPRDSAVYFCASGLVRERPQETQYFGPGTRLLVL.

The CDR3 region is CASSPPTVRRETQYF. The CDR3 nucleotides read TGTGCCAGCTCCCCTCCGACAGTCCGGCGGGAGACCCAGTACTTC. This chain joins TRBV3-1 and TRBJ2-5; D possibly corresponds to TRBD1 (5 bases). V gave up 8 bases and J gave up 5 bases, with 21 bases separating them. This CDR3 is built from 15 residues. Germline V gene lookup returns CDR1 LGHDT and CDR2 YNNKEL (reference sequence).

The chain uses TRBV4-2 and TRBJ2-1; 13 bases line up with TRBD2. V shed 2 bases, J shed 8 bases, and the junction held 9 bases outside the gene matches. CDR1 LGHNA and CDR2 YNFKEQ come from the germline V gene. The CDR3 contains 17 residues. The CDR3 sequence: CASSQKGLAGSRDEQFF. The CDR3 DNA sequence: TGTGCCAGCAGCCAAAAGGGACTAGCGGGGAGTAGGGATGAGCAGTTCTTC.

The chain is built from TRBV3-1 and TRBJ2-1; 16 bases are shared with TRBD2. The germline CDR1 and CDR2 sequences are LGHDT and YNNKEL (reference sequence). The J segment lost 9 bases and the V segment lost 5 bases, leaving 10 bases of the junction unmatched. This CDR3 has 17 amino acids. The DNA of the CDR3 is TGTGCCAGCAGCGTTACTGGGACTAGCGGGGGGGCCTTTGAGCAGTTCTTC. Its translation: CASSVTGTSGGAFEQFF.

This clonotype has only a few counts. V usage is TRBV7-6 and J usage is TRBJ1-1; D remains unclear. The length of the CDR3 is 14 residues. The germline CDR1 and CDR2 sequences are SGHVS and FNYEAQ. Trimming removed 5 bases from V and 2 bases from J, with 12 bases in between. The DNA for the CDR3 is TGTGCCAGCAGCCCGTCAGGAGTAAACACTGAAGCTTTCTTT. Its protein is CASSPSGVNTEAFF.